The 10 T cell receptor beta chains below come from one sample, sequenced in a study of blood T cell repertoires in COVID-19. Clones were sequenced by immunoSEQ multiplex PCR, and TCRdb holds only the in-frame ones, with some missing. The repertoire has fewer than 500,000 clones, about nine tenths of them found once; the top ten carry over 1.1%. The sample comprised peripheral blood. The source of these receptors is a woman in her thirties with active or convalescent COVID-19.

The chain has TRBV6-2 or TRBV6-3 and TRBJ2-5; TRBD2 matches 8 bases. The CDR3 spans 14 residues. CDR1 and CDR2 (germline): MNHEY, SVGEGT. With V trimmed by 4 bases and J by 5 bases, 6 bases remained unmatched. The CDR3 sequence is CASSSAGGRETQYF. CDR3 DNA: TGTGCCAGCAGTTCGGCGGGGGGCCGGGAGACCCAGTACTTC.

The rearrangement links TRBV6-5 to TRBJ2-7, with a weak D call TRBD2 (7 bases). V was clipped by 5 bases and J by 7 bases, with 21 bases between them. The CDR3 is made up of 15 amino acids. CDR1 is MNHEY and CDR2 is SVGAGI in the germline V gene. This chain's CDR3 is CASSIREGGPWEQYF. The CDR3, as DNA: TGTGCCAGCAGTATAAGGGAGGGGGGGCCGTGGGAGCAGTACTTC.

CDR3 residues: CASSPGQGLHGYTF. The CDR3 region has the DNA TGCGCCAGCAGCCCGGGACAGGGGCTTCATGGCTACACCTTC. The chain joins TRBV4-1 to TRBJ1-2; 10 bases fit TRBD1. V trimming: 4 bases; J trimming: 6 bases; junction bases outside the gene matches: 5. This CDR3 is 14 amino acids long. Germline lookup yields CDR1 MGHRA and CDR2 YSYEKL.

The rearrangement links TRBV18 to TRBJ2-5; the D is unclear. The CDR3 contains 12 residues. Germline V gives CDR1 KGHSH, CDR2 LQKENI. With 2 bases removed from V and 5 bases from J, the gap between germline ends came to 6 bases. The CDR3 here is CASSPNEETQYF. The CDR3 nucleotides read TGTGCCAGCTCACCAAACGAGGAGACCCAGTACTTC.

The gene calls are TRBV5-4 and TRBJ1-1; tentatively, D is TRBD1 (5 bases). The CDR3 runs to 16 residues. CDR1 is SGHNT and CDR2 is YYREEE in the germline V gene (reference sequence). V shed 3 bases and J shed 3 bases, with 18 bases lying between them. CDR3 loop: CASSSVAGWGDTEAFF. The CDR3 DNA follows: TGTGCCAGCAGCTCAGTTGCGGGGTGGGGGGACACTGAAGCTTTCTTT.

This chain joins TRBV18 and TRBJ1-1, with 7 bases lining up with TRBD1. Germline V gives CDR1 KGHSH, CDR2 LQKENI. V lost 4 bases to trimming and J lost 1 base; unmatched junction nucleotides: 0. The CDR3 sequence is 13 residues long. The CDR3 here is CASSRQGNTEAFF. The CDR3, as DNA: TGTGCCAGCTCACGACAGGGGAACACTGAAGCTTTCTTT.

This chain uses TRBV2 with TRBJ1-2; TRBD1 matches at 7 bases. Germline V gene lookup returns CDR1 SNHLY and CDR2 FYNNEI. This CDR3 region has 17 residues. The trim removed 6 bases at V and 0 bases at J, leaving 13 bases unmatched. The CDR3 spells CASRSTPGTEANYGYTF. In DNA form, the CDR3 reads TGTGCCAGCAGGTCGACCCCCGGGACAGAAGCTAACTATGGCTACACCTTC.

There are many counts of this clone. CDR3 nucleotides: TGCGCCAGCAGCCGCACCCGGGACAGGGTCTACGAGCAGTACTTC. Translation gives CASSRTRDRVYEQYF. This sequence joins TRBV4-1 and TRBJ2-7; 9 positions match TRBD1. Germline lookup yields CDR1 MGHRA and CDR2 YSYEKL. This CDR3 region has 15 residues. With V trimmed by 4 bases and J by 3 bases, 7 bases remained unmatched.

This chain joins TRBV2 and TRBJ2-1; a weak D match, TRBD1 (5 bases). This CDR3 has 12 residues. Germline V gives CDR1 SNHLY, CDR2 FYNNEI. The V gene lost 10 bases and the J gene lost 4 bases, with 11 bases spanning the gap. CDR3 region: CATSDTYNEQFF. CDR3 nucleotides: TGTGCCACCTCGGACACTTACAATGAGCAGTTCTTC. The whole variable domain, remainder taken from reference TRBV2 and TRBJ2-1, is EPEVTQTPSHQVTQMGQEVILRCVPISNHLYFYWYRQILGQKVEFLVSFYNNEISEKSEIFDDQFSVERPDGSNFTLKIRSTKLEDSAMYFCATSDTYNEQFFGPGTRLTVL.

The chain has TRBV5-1 and TRBJ2-5; D is perhaps TRBD1 (6 bases). This CDR3 region has 16 residues. The germline V gene encodes CDR1 SGHRS and CDR2 YFSETQ. The V gene lost 0 bases and the J gene lost 8 bases, with 20 bases spanning the gap. Written as DNA, the CDR3 is TGCGCCAGCAGCTTGGAGGGTCAGGGGTACATCGATACCCAGTACTTC. Translating gives CASSLEGQGYIDTQYF.